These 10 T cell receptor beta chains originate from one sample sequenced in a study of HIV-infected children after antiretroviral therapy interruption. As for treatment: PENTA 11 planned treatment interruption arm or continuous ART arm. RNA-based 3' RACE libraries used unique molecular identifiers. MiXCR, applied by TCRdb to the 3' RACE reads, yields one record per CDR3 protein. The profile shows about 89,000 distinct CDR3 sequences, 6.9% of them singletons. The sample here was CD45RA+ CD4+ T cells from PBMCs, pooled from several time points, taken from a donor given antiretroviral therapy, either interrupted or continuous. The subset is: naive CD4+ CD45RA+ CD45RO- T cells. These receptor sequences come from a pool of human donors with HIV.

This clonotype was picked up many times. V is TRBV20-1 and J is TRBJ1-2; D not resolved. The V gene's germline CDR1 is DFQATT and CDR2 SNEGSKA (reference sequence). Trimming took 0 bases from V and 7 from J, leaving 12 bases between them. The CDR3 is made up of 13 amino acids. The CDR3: CSARDFGVSGYTF. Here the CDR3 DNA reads TGCAGTGCTAGAGATTTTGGAGTATCTGGCTACACCTTC.

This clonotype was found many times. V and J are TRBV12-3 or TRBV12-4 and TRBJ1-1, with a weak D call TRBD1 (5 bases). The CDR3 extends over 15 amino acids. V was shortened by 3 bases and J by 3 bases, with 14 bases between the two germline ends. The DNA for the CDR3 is TGTGCCAGCAGTTTGGGGCAACCCCCGGACACTGAAGCTTTCTTT. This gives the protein CASSLGQPPDTEAFF.

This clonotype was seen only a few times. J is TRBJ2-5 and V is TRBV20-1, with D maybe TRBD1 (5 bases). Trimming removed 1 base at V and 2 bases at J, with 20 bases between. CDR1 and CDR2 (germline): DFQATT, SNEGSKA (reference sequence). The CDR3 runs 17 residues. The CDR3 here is CSARGSKNTGTQETQYF. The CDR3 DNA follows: TGCAGTGCTAGAGGGTCAAAAAATACAGGAACACAAGAGACCCAGTACTTC.

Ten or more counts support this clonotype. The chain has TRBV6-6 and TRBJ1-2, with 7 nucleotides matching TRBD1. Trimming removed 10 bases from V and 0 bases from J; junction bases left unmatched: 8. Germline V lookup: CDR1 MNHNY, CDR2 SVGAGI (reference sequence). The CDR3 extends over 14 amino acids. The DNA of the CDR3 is TGTGCCACGACCGGGACAGCAACTAACTATGGCTACACCTTC. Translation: CATTGTATNYGYTF.

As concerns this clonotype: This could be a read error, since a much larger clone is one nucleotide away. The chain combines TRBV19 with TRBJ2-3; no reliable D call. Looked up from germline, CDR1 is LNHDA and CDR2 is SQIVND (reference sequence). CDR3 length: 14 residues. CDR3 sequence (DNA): TGTGCCGGTAGTCCCACGACGGTTTGGGATACGCAGTATTTT. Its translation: CAGSPTTVWDTQYF. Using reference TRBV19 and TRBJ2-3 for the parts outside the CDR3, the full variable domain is DGGITQSPKYLFRKEGQNVTLSCEQNLNHDAMYWYRQDPGQGLRLIYYSQIVNDFQKGDIAEGYSVSREKKESFPLTVTSAQKNPTAFYLCAGSPTTVWDTQYFGPGTRLTVL.

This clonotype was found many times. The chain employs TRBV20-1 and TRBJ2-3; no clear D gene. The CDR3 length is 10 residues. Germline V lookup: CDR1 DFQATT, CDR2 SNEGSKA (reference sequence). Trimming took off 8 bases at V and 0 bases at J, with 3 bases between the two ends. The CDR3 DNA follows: TGCAGTCCAAGCACAGATACGCAGTATTTT. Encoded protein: CSPSTDTQYF.

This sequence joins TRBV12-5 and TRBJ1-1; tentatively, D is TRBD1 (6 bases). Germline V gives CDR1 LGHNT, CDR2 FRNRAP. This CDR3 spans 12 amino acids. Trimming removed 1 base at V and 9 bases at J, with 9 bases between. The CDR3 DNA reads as TGTGCTAGTGGTTTGGCCAGGGGCAAAGCTTTCTTT. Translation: CASGLARGKAFF.

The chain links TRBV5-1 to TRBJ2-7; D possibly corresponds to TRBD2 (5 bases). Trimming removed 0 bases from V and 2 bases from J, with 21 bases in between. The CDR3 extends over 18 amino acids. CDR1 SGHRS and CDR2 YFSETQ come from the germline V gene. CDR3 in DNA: TGCGCCAGCAGCTTGGGTCAAACCCCCGTCGGACTGCCCTACGAGCAGTACTTC. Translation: CASSLGQTPVGLPYEQYF.

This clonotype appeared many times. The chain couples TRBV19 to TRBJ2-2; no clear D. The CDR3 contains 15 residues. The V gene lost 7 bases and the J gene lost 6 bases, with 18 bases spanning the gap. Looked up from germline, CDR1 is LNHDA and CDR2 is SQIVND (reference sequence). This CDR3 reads CASMETLFVAGELFF. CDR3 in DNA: TGTGCCAGTATGGAGACTCTTTTCGTGGCCGGGGAGCTGTTTTTT.

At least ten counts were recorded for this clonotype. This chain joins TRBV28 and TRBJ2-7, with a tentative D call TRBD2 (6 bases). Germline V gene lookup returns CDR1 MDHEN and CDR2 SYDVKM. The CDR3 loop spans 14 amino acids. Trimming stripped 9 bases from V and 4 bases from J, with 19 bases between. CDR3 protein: CASTDGGRQYEQYF. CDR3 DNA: TGTGCCAGTACAGACGGGGGACGGCAATACGAGCAGTACTTC.